Listed below are T cell receptor beta chains from one sample, sequenced in a study of blood T cells in healthy people across ages. TCRdb called the 5' RACE reads again in MiXCR, with one record for every CDR3 protein. The data hold 800,000 or so distinct CDR3 sequences, with about half observed a single time. Sample: blood. These TCRs come from an older man in good health. CDR3s include the opening cysteine and the closing phenylalanine or tryptophan. The D gene is left open where the match is weak. Rows may omit the clone size; those that give it use once, few, many or a size class.

J gene: TRBJ1-2
D gene: -
clone size: -
V gene: TRBV30
CDR3 DNA: TGTGCCTGGGGAGCCAGCTATGGCTACACCTTC
CDR3 protein: CAWGASYGYTF

J gene: TRBJ2-7
D gene: -
clone size: many
V gene: TRBV4-2
CDR3 DNA: TGTGCCAGCAGCCCCTCGGTATACGAGCAGTACTTC
CDR3 protein: CASSPSVYEQYF

J gene: TRBJ2-7
D gene: TRBD1
clone size: once
V gene: TRBV14
CDR3 DNA: TGTGCCAGCGGCCTCGGGGACAGGGTCAACGAGCAGTACTTC
CDR3 protein: CASGLGDRVNEQYF

J gene: TRBJ1-5
D gene: TRBD1
clone size: few
V gene: TRBV27
CDR3 DNA: TGTGCCAGCAGTTTATCGGGACAGTGGGATCAGCCCCAGCATTTT
CDR3 protein: CASSLSGQWDQPQHF

J gene: TRBJ2-2
D gene: TRBD2
clone size: -
V gene: TRBV4-2
CDR3 DNA: TGTGCCAGCAGCCAAGTCGCGGGAGCGGGCACCGGGGAGCTGTTTTTT
CDR3 protein: CASSQVAGAGTGELFF

J gene: TRBJ2-3
D gene: -
clone size: -
V gene: TRBV7-3
CDR3 DNA: TGTGCCAGCAGCCCTGTCGGGGGCGGGATCACAGATACGCAGTATTTT
CDR3 protein: CASSPVGGGITDTQYF

J gene: TRBJ2-2
D gene: TRBD1
clone size: -
V gene: TRBV6-2/TRBV6-3
CDR3 DNA: TGTGCCAGCAGTTTACCTGACAGGGGGCGCCCAAGGACCGGGGAGCTGTTTTTT
CDR3 protein: CASSLPDRGRPRTGELFF

J gene: TRBJ2-1
D gene: TRBD2
clone size: -
V gene: TRBV7-2
CDR3 DNA: TGTGCCAGCCGACTCGGGGGGACGCAGTTCTTC
CDR3 protein: CASRLGGTQFF

J gene: TRBJ2-5
D gene: TRBD2
clone size: -
V gene: TRBV30
CDR3 DNA: TGTGCCTGGTCTAGCGGGAGTCGAGAGACCCAGTACTTC
CDR3 protein: CAWSSGSRETQYF

J gene: TRBJ1-6
D gene: -
clone size: -
V gene: TRBV9
CDR3 DNA: TGTGCCAGCAACGGGGGATCCTATAATTCACCCCTCCACTTT
CDR3 protein: CASNGGSYNSPLHF

J gene: TRBJ2-1
D gene: TRBD2
clone size: -
V gene: TRBV15
CDR3 DNA: TGTGCCACCAGCGCAGTGGAAGCTAGCGGGTTTAATGAGCAGTTCTTC
CDR3 protein: CATSAVEASGFNEQFF

J gene: TRBJ2-5
D gene: TRBD1
clone size: -
V gene: TRBV9
CDR3 DNA: TGTGCCAGCAGCGGACCAAGGACAGGGAAAAGGCTTGAGACCCAGTACTTC
CDR3 protein: CASSGPRTGKRLETQYF

J gene: TRBJ2-7
D gene: -
clone size: -
V gene: TRBV12-3/TRBV12-4
CDR3 DNA: TGTGCCAGCAGTTTGCCCGGCAACCGGGTTTACGAGCAGTACTTC
CDR3 protein: CASSLPGNRVYEQYF

J gene: TRBJ2-7
D gene: -
clone size: many
V gene: TRBV7-2
CDR3 DNA: TGTGCCAGCAGCGGGGGAGACAGGATCAACGAGCAGTACTTC
CDR3 protein: CASSGGDRINEQYF

J gene: TRBJ2-3
D gene: TRBD1
clone size: -
V gene: TRBV5-1
CDR3 DNA: TGCGCCAGCAGCTTGACAGGGGGCAAGCCAGATACGCAGTATTTT
CDR3 protein: CASSLTGGKPDTQYF

J gene: TRBJ2-7
D gene: -
clone size: -
V gene: TRBV30
CDR3 DNA: TGTGCCTGGATCAGGGAATCCTACGAGCAGTACTTC
CDR3 protein: CAWIRESYEQYF

J gene: TRBJ2-7
D gene: TRBD2
clone size: -
V gene: TRBV4-2
CDR3 DNA: TGTGCCAGCAGCCAAGATTTGGGCGGGAGCTCCTACGTGCAGTACTTC
CDR3 protein: CASSQDLGGSSYVQYF

J gene: TRBJ1-3
D gene: -
clone size: -
V gene: TRBV29-1
CDR3 DNA: TGCAGCGTTGAAGAGTCTGGAAACACCATATATTTT
CDR3 protein: CSVEESGNTIYF

J gene: TRBJ2-3
D gene: -
clone size: once
V gene: TRBV27
CDR3 DNA: TGTGCCAGCAGGCTAGCGAGAGGGAGCACAGATACGCAGTATTTT
CDR3 protein: CASRLARGSTDTQYF

J gene: TRBJ2-7
D gene: TRBD2
clone size: few
V gene: TRBV5-1
CDR3 DNA: TGCGCCAGCAGTCAAACGGGGGGGAACTACGAGCAGTACTTC
CDR3 protein: CASSQTGGNYEQYF

J gene: TRBJ2-5
D gene: -
clone size: -
V gene: TRBV4-2
CDR3 DNA: TGTGCCAGCAGCCAAGATGCGGGACAGCGGGGGACCCAGTACTTC
CDR3 protein: CASSQDAGQRGTQYF

J gene: TRBJ2-3
D gene: TRBD2
clone size: -
V gene: TRBV10-2
CDR3 DNA: TGCGCCAGCAGACGAGCGGGAGTGATCTCAGATACGCAGTATTTT
CDR3 protein: CASRRAGVISDTQYF

J gene: TRBJ2-7
D gene: TRBD1
clone size: -
V gene: TRBV28
CDR3 DNA: TGTGCCAGCAGTGGGGGACGGACAGGGGGTACCTACGAGCAGTACTTC
CDR3 protein: CASSGGRTGGTYEQYF

J gene: TRBJ2-5
D gene: -
clone size: -
V gene: TRBV7-6
CDR3 DNA: TGTGCCAGCAGCCTCCTTGAAGCACCCCGACAGACCCAGTACTTC
CDR3 protein: CASSLLEAPRQTQYF

J gene: TRBJ2-7
D gene: -
clone size: -
V gene: TRBV12-3/TRBV12-4
CDR3 DNA: TGTGCCAGCAGCGAAGAGAGATTCAATCCCTACAATGAGCAGTACTTC
CDR3 protein: CASSEERFNPYNEQYF

J gene: TRBJ2-7
D gene: -
clone size: many
V gene: TRBV29-1
CDR3 DNA: TGCAGCGCCCCAAACGTACTGGTGAGGAATGAGCAGTACTTC
CDR3 protein: CSAPNVLVRNEQYF

J gene: TRBJ2-5
D gene: -
clone size: many
V gene: TRBV29-1
CDR3 DNA: TGCAGCGCCCAAAGGGAGACCCAGTACTTC
CDR3 protein: CSAQRETQYF

J gene: TRBJ2-1
D gene: -
clone size: few
V gene: TRBV7-2
CDR3 DNA: TGTGCCAGCAGTCCAGGGGGGGACATTGACAATGAGCAGTTCTTC
CDR3 protein: CASSPGGDIDNEQFF

J gene: TRBJ1-1
D gene: -
clone size: -
V gene: TRBV4-2
CDR3 DNA: TGTGCCAGCAGCCAAGAACTGTCCTCAAACACTGAAGCTTTCTTT
CDR3 protein: CASSQELSSNTEAFF

J gene: TRBJ2-7
D gene: -
clone size: -
V gene: TRBV11-2
CDR3 DNA: TGTGCCAGCAGTCGCGGGACTCCTTTTTACAATGAGCAGTACTTC
CDR3 protein: CASSRGTPFYNEQYF

J gene: TRBJ1-2
D gene: -
clone size: many
V gene: TRBV29-1
CDR3 DNA: TGCAGCGTTGACCACAGGGAGGGGGTGCGTGGCTACACCTTC
CDR3 protein: CSVDHREGVRGYTF

J gene: TRBJ2-1
D gene: -
clone size: -
V gene: TRBV2
CDR3 DNA: TGTGCCAGCAGTACCCCTATGGGGAGGAACTACAATGAGCAGTTCTTC
CDR3 protein: CASSTPMGRNYNEQFF

J gene: TRBJ2-7
D gene: TRBD2
clone size: -
V gene: TRBV7-2
CDR3 DNA: TGTGCCGGCAGCCAAGGGACTAGCGGTTCCTACGAGCAGTACTTC
CDR3 protein: CAGSQGTSGSYEQYF

J gene: TRBJ2-3
D gene: -
clone size: -
V gene: TRBV29-1
CDR3 DNA: TGCAGCGTTGCTCATATTAGCACAGATACGCAGTATTTT
CDR3 protein: CSVAHISTDTQYF

J gene: TRBJ2-7
D gene: -
clone size: -
V gene: TRBV7-8
CDR3 DNA: TGTGCCAGCAGCTTAGCGGAGCTAAGGGAGCAGTACTTC
CDR3 protein: CASSLAELREQYF

J gene: TRBJ2-7
D gene: TRBD2
clone size: -
V gene: TRBV7-8
CDR3 DNA: TGTGCCAGCAGCCGCGCATATACCACTAGCGGGAGTACCTACGAGCAGTACTTC
CDR3 protein: CASSRAYTTSGSTYEQYF

J gene: TRBJ2-5
D gene: TRBD1
clone size: many
V gene: TRBV5-1
CDR3 DNA: TGCGCCAGCAGCCCCGGGACAGGGGGGTACCAAGAGACCCAGTACTTC
CDR3 protein: CASSPGTGGYQETQYF

J gene: TRBJ1-2
D gene: -
clone size: -
V gene: TRBV29-1
CDR3 DNA: TGCAGCGTTGAAGATCCCCGTTTGGGCAGCGGATGCTACATCTTC
CDR3 protein: CSVEDPRLGSGCYIF

J gene: TRBJ2-1
D gene: TRBD2
clone size: -
V gene: TRBV7-6
CDR3 DNA: TGTGCCAGCAGCCCCCGACAGCTGGCGGGACTAGCGTACAATGAGCAGTTCTTC
CDR3 protein: CASSPRQLAGLAYNEQFF